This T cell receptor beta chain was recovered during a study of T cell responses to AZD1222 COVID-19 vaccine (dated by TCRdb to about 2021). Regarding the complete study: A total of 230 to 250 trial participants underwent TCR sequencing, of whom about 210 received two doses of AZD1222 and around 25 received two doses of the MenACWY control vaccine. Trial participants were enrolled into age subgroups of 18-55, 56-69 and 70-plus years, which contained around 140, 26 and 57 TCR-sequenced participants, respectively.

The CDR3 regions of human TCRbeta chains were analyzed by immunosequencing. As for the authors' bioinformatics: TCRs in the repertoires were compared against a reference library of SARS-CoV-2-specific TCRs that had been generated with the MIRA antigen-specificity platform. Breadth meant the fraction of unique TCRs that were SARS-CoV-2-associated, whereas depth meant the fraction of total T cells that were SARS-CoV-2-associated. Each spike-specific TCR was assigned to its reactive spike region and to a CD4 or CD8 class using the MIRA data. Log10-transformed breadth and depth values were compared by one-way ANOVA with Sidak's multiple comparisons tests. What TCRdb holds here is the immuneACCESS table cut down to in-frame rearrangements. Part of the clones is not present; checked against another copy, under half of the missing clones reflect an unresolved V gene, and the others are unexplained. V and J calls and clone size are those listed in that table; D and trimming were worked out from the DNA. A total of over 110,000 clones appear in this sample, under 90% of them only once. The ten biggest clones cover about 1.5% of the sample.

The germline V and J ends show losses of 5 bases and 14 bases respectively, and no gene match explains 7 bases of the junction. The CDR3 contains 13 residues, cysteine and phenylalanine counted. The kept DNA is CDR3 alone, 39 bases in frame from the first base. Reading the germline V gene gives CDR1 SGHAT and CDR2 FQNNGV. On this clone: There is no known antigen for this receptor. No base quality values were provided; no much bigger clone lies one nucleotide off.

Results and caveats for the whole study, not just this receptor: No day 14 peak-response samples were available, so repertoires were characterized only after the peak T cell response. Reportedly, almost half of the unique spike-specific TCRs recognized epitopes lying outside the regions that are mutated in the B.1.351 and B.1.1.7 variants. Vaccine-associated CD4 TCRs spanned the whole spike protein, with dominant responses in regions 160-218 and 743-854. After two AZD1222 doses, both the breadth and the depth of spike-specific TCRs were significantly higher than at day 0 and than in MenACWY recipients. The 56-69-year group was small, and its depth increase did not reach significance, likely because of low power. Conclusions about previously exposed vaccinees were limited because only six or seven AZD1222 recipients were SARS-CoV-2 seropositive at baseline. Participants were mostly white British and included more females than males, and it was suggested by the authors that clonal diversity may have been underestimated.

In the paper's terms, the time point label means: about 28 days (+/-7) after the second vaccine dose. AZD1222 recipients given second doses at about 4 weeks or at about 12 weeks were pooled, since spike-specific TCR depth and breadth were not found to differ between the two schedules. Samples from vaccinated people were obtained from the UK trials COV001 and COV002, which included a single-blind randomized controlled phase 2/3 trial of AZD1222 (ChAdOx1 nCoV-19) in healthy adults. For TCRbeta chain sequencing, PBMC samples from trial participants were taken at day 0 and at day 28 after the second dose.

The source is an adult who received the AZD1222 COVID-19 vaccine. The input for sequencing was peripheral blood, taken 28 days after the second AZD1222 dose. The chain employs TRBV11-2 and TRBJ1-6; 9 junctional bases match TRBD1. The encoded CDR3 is CASSLRQGGTLHF. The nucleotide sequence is TGTGCCAGCAGCCTTCGACAGGGGGGGACCCTCCACTTT.